This entry features one TCR beta chain sequence. What it binds is not known. Random hexamers served to reverse transcribe roughly 0.45 to 1 ug RNA. Coverage of TCR beta CDR3 amplification by immunoSEQ multiplex PCR extended to 54 Vbeta and 13 Jbeta. TCRdb fed the immunoSEQ multiplex PCR reads into MiXCR, producing one record per CDR3 protein. The profile shows roughly 200,000 distinct CDR3 sequences, around 95% of them singletons. This entry is derived from a study of CD8 T cells in Susac syndrome. High-throughput TCR beta sequencing covered peripheral CD8+ and CD4+ T cells. The multiple sclerosis control cohort comprised treatment-naive individuals presenting with stable or active relapsing-remitting disease. Study outcomes and limitations: The relatively small number of individuals in the TCR sequencing and HLA analysis was acknowledged by the study.

The receptor's source is a human donor with multiple sclerosis. Sample: CD4+ T cells from PBMCs.

The CDR3, as DNA: TGTGCCAGCAGTTCTAGACAGGGGGTTACTGAAGCTTTCTTT. This gives the protein CASSSRQGVTEAFF. The V gene is TRBV2, the J gene TRBJ1-1; 9 bases agree with TRBD1. This CDR3 is built from 14 residues. V gave up 5 bases and J gave up 5 bases; unmatched junction bases: 6. Germline V gene data show CDR1 as SNHLY and CDR2 as FYNNEI.